The 2 T cell receptor beta chains below were found in one sample sequenced in a study of identical twins. TCRdb itself ran the 5' RACE reads through MiXCR, one entry per CDR3 protein. The sample holds around 450,000 distinct CDR3 sequences, about 14% seen once. Separately, the same data were catalogued under a study of yellow fever vaccine responses in identical twins.

Material for sequencing was CD4+ T cells sorted from blood. These receptors were obtained from a woman aged 18-30 years in good health.

The rearrangement links TRBV2 to TRBJ2-5; D might be TRBD1 (6 bases). V lost 4 bases and J 0 bases, leaving 9 bases between the germline ends. CDR3 length: 14 residues. In germline, CDR1 is SNHLY, CDR2 FYNNEI. The CDR3 nucleotides are TGTGCCAGCAGTGTTGGACAGTACCAAGAGACCCAGTACTTC. Its protein product is CASSVGQYQETQYF. The entire variable domain, with the rest obtained from reference TRBV2 and TRBJ2-5, is as follows: EPEVTQTPSHQVTQMGQEVILRCVPISNHLYFYWYRQILGQKVEFLVSFYNNEISEKSEIFDDQFSVERPDGSNFTLKIRSTKLEDSAMYFCASSVGQYQETQYFGPGTRLLVL.

V gene TRBV6-2 or TRBV6-3 combines with J gene TRBJ2-7; D is ambiguous. Germline CDR1 MNHEY, CDR2 SVGEGT. The CDR3 totals 12 residues. V lost 5 bases, J lost 6 bases, and 11 bases lay in between. CDR3: CASSNVLVEQYF. The CDR3 bases are TGTGCCAGCAGTAATGTATTGGTCGAGCAGTACTTC.